The rows below give T cell receptor beta chains drawn from one sample of a study of breast tumors, draining lymph nodes, adjacent tissues. TCRdb reprocessed the multiplex PCR reads with MiXCR, giving one entry per CDR3 protein. The data hold more than 15,000 distinct CDR3 sequences, with about 45% observed a single time. Sequencing input: breast tumor tissue. The receptors were gathered from a female donor with breast cancer. Some clones in this sample may be carry-over from other donors' samples. CDR3s include the opening cysteine and the closing phenylalanine or tryptophan. For some rows the clone size is stated as once, few or many, or as a class when expanded; others skip it.

TRBV5-6	.	TRBJ2-3	CASSLRANKYNTDTQYF
TRBV2	.	TRBJ2-1	CASSSNSYNEQFF
TRBV7-2	.	TRBJ1-3	CASSFTGQGKNTIYF
TRBV2	once	TRBJ2-7	CASVELPGEQYF
TRBV20-1	medium-sized	TRBJ2-1	CSARGGSGSSYNEQFF
TRBV5-6	.	TRBJ2-1	CASSVSGISYNEQFF
TRBV3-1	many	TRBJ2-7	CASSQETGTYEQYF
TRBV30	many	TRBJ1-2	CAWSKGPAHGYTF
TRBV7-2	.	TRBJ2-3	CASSPTGVGFGYTFGSGTDTQYF
TRBV30	few	TRBJ1-1	CACQTGTLNTEAFF
TRBV19	.	TRBJ1-5	CASSPRGVDRNSNQPQHF
TRBV6-5	.	TRBJ2-3	CASSYGETGKADTQYF
TRBV7-9	.	TRBJ2-5	CASSSLRLSYQETQYF
TRBV20-1	medium-sized	TRBJ2-7	CSAVDRNPYEQYF
TRBV10-3	once	TRBJ2-5	CAISDGRGLTSGSAQETQYF
TRBV19	.	TRBJ1-1	CASSTIRGGITEAFF
TRBV2	.	TRBJ2-5	CASGLAELQETQYF
TRBV6-1	.	TRBJ1-6	CASSLQYSPLHF